Shown below are 16 T cell receptor beta chains from a single sample sequenced in a study of T-cell reconstitution after alpha-beta-depleted transplantation in children. Unique molecular identifiers were incorporated when the TCRbeta library was constructed. TCRdb reprocessed the PCR reads via MiXCR and lists one record per CDR3 protein. Among around 960,000 distinct CDR3 sequences listed, about 29% were seen once. The input for sequencing was PBMCs, mostly from graft donor cells, taken 360 days after TCRalphabeta/CD19-depleted stem cell transplant. The receptors were sampled from a boy less than two years old who had a stem cell transplant for SCID, so the T cells may come from the graft donor.

This clonotype was counted once. The chain recombines TRBV7-8 with TRBJ2-7, with 13 bases that match TRBD2. The V gene's germline CDR1 is SGHVS and CDR2 FQNEAQ. Germline trimming cut 4 bases from V and 4 bases from J; bases unmatched to any gene: 19. The CDR3 sequence is 20 residues long. The CDR3 loop reads CASSSLTWVGTSGATYEQYF. The CDR3 DNA reads as TGTGCCAGCAGCTCTTTAACTTGGGTTGGGACTAGCGGGGCTACTTACGAGCAGTACTTC.

The chain uses TRBV4-3 and TRBJ2-3, with D unclear. CDR1 is LGHNA and CDR2 is YSLEER in the germline V gene. The CDR3 contains 18 residues. Trimming left V 0 bases short and J 2 bases short, with 18 bases between. The CDR3 nucleotides are TGCGCCAGCAGCCAAGATCGGCAACGTCTCTCCCCCACAGATACGCAGTATTTT. Translation gives CASSQDRQRLSPTDTQYF.

This clonotype occurred a few times. The V and J genes are TRBV5-1 and TRBJ2-7; no definite D call. V gave up 1 base and J gave up 2 bases, with 16 bases separating them. CDR1 is SGHRS and CDR2 is YFSETQ in the germline V gene. This CDR3 is 16 amino acids long. The CDR3 DNA reads TGCGCCAGCAGCTTGAGGGTACGTTCAGGAACCTACGAGCAGTACTTC. Protein: CASSLRVRSGTYEQYF.

This clonotype was seen more than once but under ten times. V usage is TRBV12-3 or TRBV12-4 and J usage is TRBJ1-5; 10 positions match TRBD1. The CDR3 runs to 15 residues. The V gene end was trimmed by 6 bases and the J gene end by 4 bases; junction bases not matched to a gene: 6. The CDR3 DNA follows: TGTGCCAGCAGGGCTTGGGGACAGGGGAATCAGCCCCAGCATTTT. This codes for CASRAWGQGNQPQHF.

This chain uses TRBV4-3 with TRBJ2-2; maybe TRBD1 (6 bases). The CDR3 extends over 20 amino acids. Germline CDR1 is LGHNA and CDR2 is YSLEER. V lost 0 bases, J lost 3 bases, and 23 bases lay in between. As DNA, the CDR3 is TGCGCCAGCAGCCAAGAAGCACTCCGAACAGGGCGACTCTACACCGGGGAGCTGTTTTTT. It codes for CASSQEALRTGRLYTGELFF.

V and J are TRBV19 and TRBJ1-1; TRBD1 matches at 7 bases. Germline V gives CDR1 LNHDA, CDR2 SQIVND (reference sequence). This CDR3 contains 17 residues. V trimming: 2 bases; J trimming: 1 base; junction bases outside the gene matches: 10. CDR3 region: CASSIRSVGQKNTEAFF. CDR3 DNA: TGTGCCAGTAGTATAAGATCGGTGGGACAGAAGAACACTGAAGCTTTCTTT.

This chain connects TRBV29-1 to TRBJ2-1, with D perhaps matching TRBD2 (5 bases). This CDR3 is built from 14 residues. The V gene's germline CDR1 is SQVTM and CDR2 ANQGSEA. V was pared by 4 bases and J by 0 bases, with 10 bases between. The CDR3 bases are TGCAGCGTTGTACCGGGGAGCTCCTACAATGAGCAGTTCTTC. Translation gives CSVVPGSSYNEQFF.

In its sample, this clonotype was seen a few times. The chain recombines TRBV5-1 with TRBJ2-7, with 8 nucleotides matching TRBD1. The V gene end was trimmed by 0 bases and the J gene end by 1 base; junction bases not matched to a gene: 15. The CDR3 contains 19 residues. Germline V gene sequence: CDR1 SGHRS, CDR2 YFSETQ. CDR3: CASSLAITGQGRLSYEQYF. CDR3 DNA: TGCGCCAGCAGCTTGGCCATAACTGGACAGGGCCGATTATCCTACGAGCAGTACTTC.

The chain employs TRBV3-1 and TRBJ1-1, with D unclear. Trimming cost V 1 base and J 1 base, with 7 bases left between them. CDR1 and CDR2 from the germline V gene are LGHDT and YNNKEL (reference sequence). The CDR3 runs to 14 residues. The CDR3 bases are TGTGCCAGCAGCCAAGGGAACGCGAACACTGAAGCTTTCTTT. It is translated as CASSQGNANTEAFF.

The gene calls are TRBV5-4 and TRBJ2-1; D gene unclear. The CDR3 is made up of 11 amino acids. Per germline, CDR1 SGHNT and CDR2 YYREEE (reference sequence). V was pared by 4 bases and J by 8 bases, with 7 bases between. CDR3 coding DNA: TGTGCCAGCAGCCTTGAATATGAGCAGTTCTTC. Amino acids: CASSLEYEQFF.

The rearrangement uses TRBV12-3 or TRBV12-4 and TRBJ1-1; D gene uncertain. The CDR3 extends over 16 amino acids. V was pared by 3 bases and J by 1 base, with 15 bases between. Here the CDR3 DNA reads TGTGCCAGCAGTTTCGTTCGTAGACTCTCGAACACTGAAGCTTTCTTT. It encodes CASSFVRRLSNTEAFF.

The chain carries TRBV6-1 and TRBJ1-2; possibly TRBD1 for D (6 bases). Germline CDR1 and CDR2: MNHNS and SASEGT. This CDR3 is built from 13 residues. V gave up 6 bases and J gave up 4 bases, with 12 bases separating them. CDR3 loop: CASRPDRTYGYTF. The CDR3, as DNA: TGTGCCAGCAGGCCCGACAGGACCTATGGCTACACCTTC.

This clonotype was counted a few times. The chain recombines TRBV5-1 with TRBJ2-5; TRBD1 matches at 9 bases. Germline loops: CDR1 SGHRS, CDR2 YFSETQ. This CDR3 has 16 residues. V was clipped by 1 base and J by 4 bases; unmatched bases: 8. The chain's CDR3 is CASSLLPTGGGETQYF. The DNA for the CDR3 is TGCGCCAGCAGCTTGCTGCCAACAGGGGGCGGAGAGACCCAGTACTTC.

The chain combines TRBV5-1 with TRBJ2-1; D not certain. Trimming removed 0 bases from V and 8 bases from J, with 9 bases in between. Germline CDR1 SGHRS, CDR2 YFSETQ. CDR3 length: 13 residues. The CDR3 DNA reads as TGCGCCAGCAGCTTGGAAATGGGCGATGAGCAGTTCTTC. The encoded protein is CASSLEMGDEQFF.

J is TRBJ2-1 and V is TRBV6-2 or TRBV6-3, with D perhaps TRBD1 or TRBD2 (7 bases each). The germline CDR1 and CDR2 sequences are MNHEY and SVGEGT. This CDR3 comprises 15 residues. The V end was cut by 7 bases, the J end by 3 bases, with 16 bases between. The CDR3 here is CASTRGDYDYNEQFF. In DNA form, the CDR3 reads TGTGCCAGCACCAGGGGGGACTACGACTACAATGAGCAGTTCTTC.

The rearrangement uses TRBV15 and TRBJ2-3; 7 bases are shared with TRBD2. CDR3 length: 15 amino acids. Germline V lookup: CDR1 LNHNV, CDR2 YYDKDF (reference sequence). Losses at the gene ends were 3 bases for V and 4 bases for J; bases not matched to a gene: 7. The DNA for the CDR3 is TGTGCCACCAGCAGCCGGGGAGGGAACCCAGATACGCAGTATTTT. It specifies CATSSRGGNPDTQYF.